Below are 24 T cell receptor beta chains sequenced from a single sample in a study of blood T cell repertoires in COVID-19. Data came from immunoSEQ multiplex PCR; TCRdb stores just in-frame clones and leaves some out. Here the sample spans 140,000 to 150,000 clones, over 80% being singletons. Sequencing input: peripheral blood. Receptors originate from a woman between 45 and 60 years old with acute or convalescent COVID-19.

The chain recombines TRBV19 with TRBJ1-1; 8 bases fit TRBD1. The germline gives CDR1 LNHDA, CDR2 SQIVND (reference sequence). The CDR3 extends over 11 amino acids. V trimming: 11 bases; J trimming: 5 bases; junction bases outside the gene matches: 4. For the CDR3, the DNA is TGTGCCTCCAGGGGGCGTACTGAAGCTTTCTTT. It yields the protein CASRGRTEAFF.

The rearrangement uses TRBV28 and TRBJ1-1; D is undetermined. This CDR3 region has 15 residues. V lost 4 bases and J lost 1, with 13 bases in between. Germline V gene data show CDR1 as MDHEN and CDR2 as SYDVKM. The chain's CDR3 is CASSSMPPRNTEAFF. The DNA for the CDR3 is TGTGCCAGCAGTTCGATGCCCCCGAGGAACACTGAAGCTTTCTTT.

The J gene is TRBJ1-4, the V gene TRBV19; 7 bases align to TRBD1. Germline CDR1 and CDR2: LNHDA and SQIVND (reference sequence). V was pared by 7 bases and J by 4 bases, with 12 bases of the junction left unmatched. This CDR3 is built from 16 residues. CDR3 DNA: TGTGCCAGTACACGGACCCCGGGACAGATTAATGAAAAACTGTTTTTT. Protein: CASTRTPGQINEKLFF. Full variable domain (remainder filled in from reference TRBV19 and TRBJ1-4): DGGITQSPKYLFRKEGQNVTLSCEQNLNHDAMYWYRQDPGQGLRLIYYSQIVNDFQKGDIAEGYSVSREKKESFPLTVTSAQKNPTAFYLCASTRTPGQINEKLFFGSGTQLSVL.

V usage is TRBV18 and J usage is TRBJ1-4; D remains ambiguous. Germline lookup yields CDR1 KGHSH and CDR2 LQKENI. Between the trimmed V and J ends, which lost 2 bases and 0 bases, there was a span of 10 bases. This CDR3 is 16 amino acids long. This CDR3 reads CASSPFDIATNEKLFF. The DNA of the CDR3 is TGTGCCAGCTCACCATTTGACATCGCAACTAATGAAAAACTGTTTTTT.

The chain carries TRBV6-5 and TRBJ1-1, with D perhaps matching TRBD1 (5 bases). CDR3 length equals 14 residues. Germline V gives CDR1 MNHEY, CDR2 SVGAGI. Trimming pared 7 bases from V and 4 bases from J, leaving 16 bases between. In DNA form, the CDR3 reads TGTGCCAGCACCACATCGGGACTTGGCACTGAAGCTTTCTTT. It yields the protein CASTTSGLGTEAFF.

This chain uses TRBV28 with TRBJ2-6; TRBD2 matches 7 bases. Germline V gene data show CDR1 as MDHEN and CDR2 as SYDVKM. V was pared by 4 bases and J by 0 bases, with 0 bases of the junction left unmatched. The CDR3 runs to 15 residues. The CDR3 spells CASSWGGSGANVLTF. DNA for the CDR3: TGTGCCAGCAGTTGGGGGGGCTCTGGGGCCAACGTCCTGACTTTC.

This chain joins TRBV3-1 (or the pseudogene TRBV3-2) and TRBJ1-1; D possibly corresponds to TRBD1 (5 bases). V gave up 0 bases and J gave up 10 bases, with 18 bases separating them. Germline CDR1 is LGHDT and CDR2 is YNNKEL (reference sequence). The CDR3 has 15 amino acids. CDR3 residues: CASSQDIRTSKGAFF. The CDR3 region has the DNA TGTGCCAGCAGCCAAGATATCCGGACATCCAAGGGAGCTTTCTTT.

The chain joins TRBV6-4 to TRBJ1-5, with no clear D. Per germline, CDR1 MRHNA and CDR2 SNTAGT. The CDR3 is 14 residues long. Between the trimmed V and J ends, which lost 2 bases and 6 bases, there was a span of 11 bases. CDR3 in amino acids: CASSDVESCQPQHF. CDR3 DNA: TGTGCCAGCAGTGACGTAGAGAGTTGTCAGCCCCAGCATTTT.

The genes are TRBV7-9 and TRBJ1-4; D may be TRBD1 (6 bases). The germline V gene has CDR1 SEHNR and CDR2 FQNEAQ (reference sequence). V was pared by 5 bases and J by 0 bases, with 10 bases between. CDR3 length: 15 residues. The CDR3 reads CASSRQVTTNEKLFF. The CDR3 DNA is TGTGCCAGCAGCCGACAGGTTACAACTAATGAAAAACTGTTTTTT.

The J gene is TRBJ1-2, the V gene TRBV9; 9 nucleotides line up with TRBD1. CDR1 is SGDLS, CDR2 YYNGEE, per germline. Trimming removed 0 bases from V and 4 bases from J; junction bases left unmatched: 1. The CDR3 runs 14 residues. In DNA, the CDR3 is TGTGCCAGCAGCGTAGGGACAGGGGCCTATGGCTACACCTTC. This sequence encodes CASSVGTGAYGYTF.

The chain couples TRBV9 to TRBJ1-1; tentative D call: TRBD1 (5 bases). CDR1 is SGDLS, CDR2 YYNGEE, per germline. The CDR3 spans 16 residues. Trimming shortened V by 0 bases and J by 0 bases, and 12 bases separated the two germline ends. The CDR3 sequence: CASSVVGAGMNTEAFF. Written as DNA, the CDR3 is TGTGCCAGCAGCGTAGTCGGGGCGGGGATGAACACTGAAGCTTTCTTT.

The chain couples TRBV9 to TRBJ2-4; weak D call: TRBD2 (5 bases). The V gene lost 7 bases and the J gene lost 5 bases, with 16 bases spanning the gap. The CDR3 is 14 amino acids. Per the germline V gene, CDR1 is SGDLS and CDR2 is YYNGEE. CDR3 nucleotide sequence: TGTGCCAGCGGCCGTGGGAGTGGCGAAAACATTCAGTACTTC. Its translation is CASGRGSGENIQYF.

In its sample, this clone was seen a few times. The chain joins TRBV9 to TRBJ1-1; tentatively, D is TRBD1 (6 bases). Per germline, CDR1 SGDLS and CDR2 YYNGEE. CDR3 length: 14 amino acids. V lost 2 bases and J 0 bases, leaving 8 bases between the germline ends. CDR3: CASSVGDMNTEAFF. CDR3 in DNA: TGTGCCAGCAGCGTGGGGGACATGAACACTGAAGCTTTCTTT.

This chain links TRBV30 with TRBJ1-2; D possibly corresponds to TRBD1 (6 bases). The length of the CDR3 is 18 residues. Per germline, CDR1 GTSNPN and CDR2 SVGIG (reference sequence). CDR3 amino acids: CARGAGGLPARANYGYTF. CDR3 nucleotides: TGTGCGCGGGGCGCGGGGGGGCTCCCCGCCAGAGCTAACTATGGCTACACCTTC.

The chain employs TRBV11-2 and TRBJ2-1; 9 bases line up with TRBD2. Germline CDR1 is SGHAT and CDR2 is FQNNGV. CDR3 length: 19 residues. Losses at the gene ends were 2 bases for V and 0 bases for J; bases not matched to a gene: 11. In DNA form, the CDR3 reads TGTGCCAGCAGCTTATTGGCTAGCGGGGCCTTGAGCTCCTACAATGAGCAGTTCTTC. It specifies CASSLLASGALSSYNEQFF.

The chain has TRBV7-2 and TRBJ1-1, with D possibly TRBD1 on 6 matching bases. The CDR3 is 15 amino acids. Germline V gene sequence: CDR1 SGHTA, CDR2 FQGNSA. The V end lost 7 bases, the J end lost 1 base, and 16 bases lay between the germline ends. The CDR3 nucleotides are TGTGCCAGCAACCCAATGGGGGCTGGGAACACTGAAGCTTTCTTT. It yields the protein CASNPMGAGNTEAFF. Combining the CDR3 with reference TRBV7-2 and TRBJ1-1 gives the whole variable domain GAGVSQSPSNKVTEKGKDVELRCDPISGHTALYWYRQSLGQGLEFLIYFQGNSAPDKSGLPSDRFSAERTGGSVSTLTIQRTQQEDSAVYLCASNPMGAGNTEAFFGQGTRLTVV.

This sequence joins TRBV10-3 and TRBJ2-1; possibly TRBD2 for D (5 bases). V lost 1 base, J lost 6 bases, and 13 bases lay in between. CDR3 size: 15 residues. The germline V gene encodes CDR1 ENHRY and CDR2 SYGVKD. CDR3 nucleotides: TGTGCCATCAGTGAGTTTCTAACGGACTCCAATGAGCAGTTCTTC. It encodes CAISEFLTDSNEQFF.

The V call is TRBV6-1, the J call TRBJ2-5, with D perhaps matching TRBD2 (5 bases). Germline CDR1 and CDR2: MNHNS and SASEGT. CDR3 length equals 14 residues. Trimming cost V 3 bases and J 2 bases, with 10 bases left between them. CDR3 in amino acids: CASSDGGGQETQYF. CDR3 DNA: TGTGCCAGCAGTGATGGCGGCGGGCAAGAGACCCAGTACTTC.

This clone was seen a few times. Written as DNA, the CDR3 is TGTGCCAGCAGCCGACTAGCGGGAGCAGGAACCGGGGAGCTGTTTTTT. Amino acids: CASSRLAGAGTGELFF. The chain links TRBV5-6 to TRBJ2-2; 12 bases are shared with TRBD2. V shed 4 bases, J shed 5 bases, and the junction held 6 bases outside the gene matches. Germline V gene lookup returns CDR1 SGHDT and CDR2 YYEEEE. CDR3 length equals 16 residues.

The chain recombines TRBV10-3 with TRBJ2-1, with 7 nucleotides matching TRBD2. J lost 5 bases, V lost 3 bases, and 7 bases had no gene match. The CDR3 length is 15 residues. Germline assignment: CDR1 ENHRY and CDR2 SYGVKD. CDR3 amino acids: CAISDIERGDNEQFF. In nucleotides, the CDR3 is TGTGCCATCAGTGACATAGAACGGGGGGACAATGAGCAGTTCTTC.

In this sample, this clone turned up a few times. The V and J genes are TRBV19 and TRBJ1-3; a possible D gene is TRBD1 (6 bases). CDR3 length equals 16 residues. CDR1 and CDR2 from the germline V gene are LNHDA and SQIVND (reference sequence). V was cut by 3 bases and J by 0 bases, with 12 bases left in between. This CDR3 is CASSMGDMHSGNTIYF. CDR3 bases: TGTGCCAGTAGTATGGGGGACATGCACTCTGGAAACACCATATATTTT.

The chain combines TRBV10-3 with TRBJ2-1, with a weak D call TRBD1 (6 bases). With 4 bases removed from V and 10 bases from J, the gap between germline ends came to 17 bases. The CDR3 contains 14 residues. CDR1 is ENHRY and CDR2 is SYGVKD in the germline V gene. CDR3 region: CAISGPQGRSEQFF. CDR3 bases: TGTGCCATCAGTGGCCCACAGGGAAGGAGCGAGCAGTTCTTC.

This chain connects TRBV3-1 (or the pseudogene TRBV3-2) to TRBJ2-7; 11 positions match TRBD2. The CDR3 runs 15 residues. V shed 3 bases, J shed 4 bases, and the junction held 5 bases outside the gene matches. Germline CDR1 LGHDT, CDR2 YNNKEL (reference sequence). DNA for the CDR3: TGTGCCAGCAGCCACGCGACTAGCGGGGCTTACGAGCAGTACTTC. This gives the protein CASSHATSGAYEQYF.

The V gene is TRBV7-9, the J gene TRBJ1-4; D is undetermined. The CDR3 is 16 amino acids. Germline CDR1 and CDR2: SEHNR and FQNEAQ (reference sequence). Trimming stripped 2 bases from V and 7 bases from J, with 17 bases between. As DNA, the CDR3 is TGTGCCAGCAGCTTAAGACCTCTCCGGCGGGCTGAAAAACTGTTTTTT. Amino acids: CASSLRPLRRAEKLFF. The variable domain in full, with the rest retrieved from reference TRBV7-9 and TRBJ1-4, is DTGVSQNPRHKITKRGQNVTFRCDPISEHNRLYWYRQTLGQGPEFLTYFQNEAQLEKSRLLSDRFSAERPKGSFSTLEIQRTEQGDSAMYLCASSLRPLRRAEKLFFGSGTQLSVL.